Each of the 7 T cell receptor beta chains below was sequenced from the same sample in a study of cytomegalovirus exposure and HLA in healthy donors. The PCR employed 60 Vbeta primers together with 13 Jbeta primers. Sequencing used immunoSEQ multiplex PCR; TCRdb keeps in-frame clones, though not all of them. The table includes roughly 150,000 clones, around three fifths detected once. Specimen: PBMCs. The origin of the receptors is a woman in her 30s in good health and CMV-seropositive.

In this sample, this clone turned up once. This rearrangement joins TRBV28 to TRBJ1-1; 7 positions agree with TRBD1. Germline assignment: CDR1 MDHEN and CDR2 SYDVKM. Trimming took 4 bases from V and 3 from J; bases not matched to a gene: 8. The CDR3 covers 15 residues. CDR3 amino acids: CASSSQGKDYTEAFF. CDR3 nucleotides: TGTGCCAGCAGTTCACAGGGGAAGGATTACACTGAAGCTTTCTTT.

This clone was counted a few times. The CDR3 spells CASSFTGVGEQYF. The CDR3 bases are TGCGCCAGCAGCTTCACAGGGGTTGGCGAGCAGTACTTC. The V and J genes are TRBV5-1 and TRBJ2-7; 7 bases map to TRBD1. Germline V gene data show CDR1 as SGHRS and CDR2 as YFSETQ. This CDR3 is built from 13 residues. J gave up 6 bases and V 2 bases, and 5 bases lay outside the gene matches.

This chain links TRBV19 with TRBJ2-1; D remains ambiguous. The V end lost 6 bases, the J end lost 9 bases, and 9 bases lay between the germline ends. The length of the CDR3 is 11 residues. Germline V gene data show CDR1 as LNHDA and CDR2 as SQIVND (reference sequence). CDR3 loop: CASSGSVEQFF. CDR3 in DNA: TGTGCCAGTAGCGGGTCGGTTGAGCAGTTCTTC.

The gene calls are TRBV20-1 and TRBJ1-2; D not resolved. Per the germline V gene, CDR1 is DFQATT and CDR2 is SNEGSKA (reference sequence). This CDR3 is built from 11 residues. V dropped 3 bases and J dropped 14 bases, with 16 bases sitting between them. The CDR3 region is CSASAWRPRTF. The CDR3 bases are TGCAGTGCTAGTGCCTGGCGGCCTCGTACCTTC.

This chain uses TRBV19 with TRBJ1-1, with 8 positions matching TRBD1. CDR3 size: 13 residues. Trimming cost V 7 bases and J 8 bases; bases outside gene matches: 9. The germline V gene encodes CDR1 LNHDA and CDR2 SQIVND (reference sequence). CDR3 protein: CASISDRAVEAFF. The DNA for the CDR3 is TGTGCCAGTATTTCGGACAGGGCGGTCGAAGCTTTCTTT.

Many counts were recorded for this clone. The chain is built from TRBV6-4 and TRBJ2-1; 11 bases agree with TRBD2. The ends lost 5 bases at V and 3 bases at J; junction bases unmatched: 3. The germline V gene has CDR1 MRHNA and CDR2 SNTAGT. The CDR3 totals 15 residues. CDR3 bases: TGTGCCAGCAGTCTCGGGACTAGCGGCTACAATGAGCAGTTCTTC. Its translation: CASSLGTSGYNEQFF.

The V gene is TRBV6-1, the J gene TRBJ1-2; 7 bases align to TRBD1. V gave up 2 bases and J gave up 5 bases; unmatched junction bases: 5. From germline, CDR1 is MNHNS and CDR2 SASEGT. The CDR3 is made up of 14 amino acids. The CDR3 nucleotides are TGTGCCAGCAGTGAAAGGACAGGCCCGTATGGCTACACCTTC. It encodes CASSERTGPYGYTF.